The clone carrying this T cell receptor (beta chain) was counted many times. The CDR3 consists of 13 residues. Trimming stripped 4 bases from V and 5 bases from J, with 11 bases between. The entry originates in a study of blood T cells in healthy people across ages. Donors were systemically healthy Caucasian individuals from Russia aged roughly 6 to 95 years. Primers used in a second PCR of roughly 7 to 12 cycles were a sample-barcoded 5' primer and a J-beta primer mix. TCRdb ran MiXCR on the 5' RACE reads and lists one entry per CDR3 protein. In the table there are roughly 1,700,000 distinct CDR3 sequences, 28% of which are singletons.

The sequence was collected from a woman in her 30s in good health. The sequenced sample consisted of blood. The chain combines TRBV12-3 or TRBV12-4 with TRBJ2-5; D gene uncertain. The CDR3 bases are TGTGCCAGCAGTTACGTCATCCGGGAGACCCAGTACTTC. Its translation is CASSYVIRETQYF.